A single TCR beta chain is shown here with its context. The record originates from a study of blood T cell repertoires in COVID-19. Study-level background: Samples representing acute and convalescent COVID-19 were sourced from the United States, Italy and Spain.

Trimming took off 2 bases at V and 13 bases at J, with 23 bases between the two ends. Per the germline V gene, CDR1 is KGHDR and CDR2 is SFDVKD. This CDR3 has 17 amino acids. Methods used by the authors: It was from reference gene primer amplification that nucleated cell counts were estimated. The data were produced by immunoSEQ multiplex PCR, yet TCRdb's version contains in-frame clones alone and is incomplete. D and trimming come from the DNA, and the V and J calls and clone size come from that table. Found here are under 100,000 clones, over 75% of them singletons; the top ten hold 5.1%. The specimen was peripheral blood. The chain links TRBV24-1 to TRBJ1-6, with D perhaps matching TRBD1 (6 bases). This sequence originates from a middle-aged man with acute or convalescent COVID-19. The CDR3 nucleotides read TGTGCCACCAGTGATTACGTAGGATCAGGGGAATCGGCCCCCCTCCACTTT. As protein: CATSDYVGSGESAPLHF.